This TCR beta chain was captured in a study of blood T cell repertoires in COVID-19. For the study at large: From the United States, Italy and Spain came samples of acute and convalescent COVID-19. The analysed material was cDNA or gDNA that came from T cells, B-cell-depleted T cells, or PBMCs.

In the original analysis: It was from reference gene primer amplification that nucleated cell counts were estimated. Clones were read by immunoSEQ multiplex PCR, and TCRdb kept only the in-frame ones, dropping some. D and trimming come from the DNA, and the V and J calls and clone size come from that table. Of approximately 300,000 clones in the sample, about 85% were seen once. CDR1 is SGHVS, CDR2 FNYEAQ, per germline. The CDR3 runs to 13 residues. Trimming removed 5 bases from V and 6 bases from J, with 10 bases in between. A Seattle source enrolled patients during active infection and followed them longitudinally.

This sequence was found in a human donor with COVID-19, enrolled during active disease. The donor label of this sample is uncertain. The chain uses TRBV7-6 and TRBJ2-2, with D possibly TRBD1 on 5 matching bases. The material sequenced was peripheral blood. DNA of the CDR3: TGTGCCAGCAGCCTACGACAGTCCGGGGAGCTGTTTTTT. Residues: CASSLRQSGELFF.